This TCR beta chain is drawn from a study of blood T cell repertoires in COVID-19. CDR3 length: 13 residues. CDR1 and CDR2 (germline): MNHEY, SVGAGI. Trimming took off 6 bases at V and 13 bases at J, with 18 bases between the two ends. Libraries were prepared by immunoSEQ multiplex PCR; TCRdb keeps only in-frame clonotypes and omits some of them. The sample shows under 65,000 clones, approximately 89% of them seen only once. The receptor was derived from a man aged 45-60 years with acute or convalescent COVID-19. Specimen: peripheral blood. The chain employs TRBV6-5 and TRBJ1-4, with D tentatively TRBD1 (5 bases). CDR3 loop: CASSLDSRKGLFF. DNA for the CDR3: TGTGCCAGCAGCCTCGACAGCAGAAAAGGACTGTTTTTT.